The 32 T cell receptor beta chains below were found in one sample sequenced in a study of regulatory T cells in long-lasting Graves disease. According to the study, TCR beta libraries were built with iRepertoire HTBI primers and CDR3-region Arm-PCR. TCRdb fed the multiplex PCR reads into MiXCR, producing one record per CDR3 protein. Of hundreds of thousands of distinct CDR3 sequences listed, less than 20% are singletons. Time point in this sample: newly diagnosed GD, antithyroid drugs for less than 3 months. Making the TCR library involved RNA that had been extracted from PBMCs. This sample also belongs to another study, concerning T cells in Graves' hyperthyroidism and ophthalmopathy.

Sample: peripheral blood mononuclear cells (PBMCs), taken at new diagnosis, from a patient treated with antithyroid drugs. The source is a woman under 40 with Graves disease.

The chain links TRBV5-1 to TRBJ1-6, with D tentatively TRBD1 (5 bases). Per the germline V gene, CDR1 is SGHRS and CDR2 is YFSETQ. This CDR3 is 15 amino acids long. Trimming removed 4 bases at V and 7 bases at J, with 15 bases between. CDR3 nucleotides: TGCGCCAGCAGCCTGGGGACCCGAGACAATTCACCCCTCCACTTT. Its translation is CASSLGTRDNSPLHF. Full variable domain (rest looked up from reference TRBV5-1 and TRBJ1-6): KAGVTQTPRYLIKTRGQQVTLSCSPISGHRSVSWYQQTPGQGLQFLFEYFSETQRNKGNFPGRFSGRQFSNSRSEMNVSTLELGDSALYLCASSLGTRDNSPLHFGNGTRLTVT.

This clonotype was picked up many times. This sequence joins TRBV28 and TRBJ1-4; D remains ambiguous. Germline CDR1 MDHEN, CDR2 SYDVKM. Trimming pared 3 bases from V and 6 bases from J, leaving 14 bases between. This CDR3 contains 15 residues. The CDR3 here is CASSFEGPRDEKLFF. Written as DNA, the CDR3 is TGTGCCAGCAGTTTTGAAGGTCCCCGGGATGAAAAACTGTTTTTT.

This clonotype has just a few counts. The chain employs TRBV6-1 and TRBJ1-1; the D is unclear. V was trimmed by 8 bases and J by 7 bases, leaving 20 bases between them. Germline V lookup: CDR1 MNHNS, CDR2 SASEGT. The CDR3 extends over 14 amino acids. CDR3 in DNA: TGTGCCAGCTGGACTGGGAATGGACTGAATGAAGCTTTCTTT. Protein product: CASWTGNGLNEAFF.

This clonotype appeared many times. The CDR3 DNA is TGTGCCAGCAGTAAGCGACCCCGGTCAGCTTTCTTT. This sequence encodes CASSKRPRSAFF. The chain uses TRBV28 and TRBJ1-1; D remains ambiguous. CDR3 length: 12 amino acids. The germline V and J ends were trimmed by 5 bases and 10 bases, with 14 bases remaining between them. The germline CDR1 and CDR2 sequences are MDHEN and SYDVKM.

A remark on this clonotype: A much more abundant neighbour one base away suggests this may be a read error. V is TRBV5-1 and J is TRBJ2-1; D is possibly TRBD1 (6 bases). Germline-derived CDR1 and CDR2 are SGHRS and YFSETQ. There are 15 residues in the CDR3. CDR3: CASSYGQLNQETRYF. The CDR3 region has the DNA TGCGCCAGCAGCTACGGACAGCTGAACCAAGAGACCCGGTACTTC.

The rearrangement links TRBV4-1 to TRBJ2-4; 7 nucleotides align to TRBD1. The J call may be in error: the DNA end matches TRBJ2-7 better. This CDR3 is 15 amino acids long. Germline lookup yields CDR1 MGHRA and CDR2 YSYEKL. The CDR3 sequence is CASSQSFDRVDEQYF. The CDR3 bases are TGCGCCAGCAGCCAATCATTCGACAGGGTTGACGAGCAGTACTTC.

This clonotype was found many times. V is TRBV24-1 and J is TRBJ2-7, with D tentatively TRBD1 (6 bases). Germline-derived CDR1 and CDR2 are KGHDR and SFDVKD. The V gene lost 5 bases and the J gene lost 6 bases, with 13 bases spanning the gap. The CDR3 contains 13 residues. The CDR3 sequence is CATSGSEGGEQYF. The CDR3 nucleotides are TGTGCCACCAGTGGTTCCGAAGGGGGCGAGCAGTACTTC.

This clonotype was seen at least ten times. The CDR3 sequence is CASSQGYRQPQHF. In nucleotides, the CDR3 is TGTGCCAGCAGCCAGGGCTATCGTCAGCCCCAGCATTTT. The rearrangement links TRBV6-1 to TRBJ1-5, with D possibly being TRBD1 (5 bases). Looked up from germline, CDR1 is MNHNS and CDR2 is SASEGT. This CDR3 spans 13 amino acids. V lost 6 bases and J lost 6, with 12 bases in between.

The table lists this clonotype with many counts. The chain employs TRBV12-3 or TRBV12-4 and TRBJ2-1, with D maybe TRBD2 (5 bases). With 3 bases removed from V and 0 bases from J, the gap between germline ends came to 9 bases. CDR3 length: 15 amino acids. CDR3 amino acids: CASSLRASSYNEQFF. Here the CDR3 DNA reads TGTGCCAGCAGTTTGAGGGCCAGCTCCTACAATGAGCAGTTCTTC.

J is TRBJ2-7 and V is TRBV10-3, with D perhaps assigned TRBD1 or TRBD2 (7 bases each). Germline CDR1 reads ENHRY; CDR2 reads SYGVKD. The CDR3 has 15 residues. V was clipped by 8 bases and J by 2 bases, with 19 bases between them. The chain's CDR3 is CAIQPQGRATYEQYF. For the CDR3, the DNA is TGTGCCATCCAACCACAGGGGAGGGCAACCTACGAGCAGTACTTC.

The chain is built from TRBV7-2 and TRBJ2-3, with D perhaps matching TRBD2 (5 bases). There are 15 residues in the CDR3. Germline CDR1 is SGHTA and CDR2 is FQGNSA. V dropped 1 base and J dropped 2 bases, with 10 bases sitting between them. The CDR3: CASSLETTNTDTQYF. The CDR3 DNA sequence: TGTGCCAGCAGCTTAGAGACTACAAACACAGATACGCAGTATTTT.

The rearrangement uses TRBV30 and TRBJ2-2; D gene ambiguous. Germline CDR1 reads GTSNPN; CDR2 reads SVGIG (reference sequence). With 3 bases removed from V and 4 bases from J, the gap between germline ends came to 15 bases. The CDR3 totals 15 residues. This chain's CDR3 is CAWRRFGGTTGELFF. The CDR3 DNA sequence: TGTGCCTGGAGGCGATTCGGTGGAACCACCGGGGAGCTGTTTTTT.

This clonotype was observed many times. V usage is TRBV3-1 and J usage is TRBJ1-2, with D perhaps TRBD1 (5 bases). CDR3 length equals 14 residues. V lost 1 base and J lost 4, with 10 bases in between. The germline V gene encodes CDR1 LGHDT and CDR2 YNNKEL (reference sequence). The chain's CDR3 is CASSQVGVGYGYTF. CDR3 nucleotides: TGTGCCAGCAGCCAAGTAGGGGTTGGCTATGGCTACACCTTC.

This clonotype was picked up many times. The V call is TRBV7-9, the J call TRBJ2-7; D tentatively fits TRBD1 or TRBD2 (5 bases each). The CDR3 extends over 12 amino acids. V was pared by 6 bases and J by 6 bases, with 12 bases between. CDR1 SEHNR and CDR2 FQNEAQ come from the germline V gene (reference sequence). The CDR3 loop is CASSYRDLEQYF. The CDR3 DNA reads TGTGCCAGCAGTTACCGGGACCTCGAGCAGTACTTC.

The sample holds many counts of this clonotype. This chain uses TRBV30 with TRBJ1-1; 11 nucleotides agree with TRBD1. The V and J ends lost 2 bases and 6 bases, in that order; junction bases with no gene match: 11. The CDR3 covers 16 residues. Per the germline V gene, CDR1 is GTSNPN and CDR2 is SVGIG (reference sequence). CDR3 bases: TGTGCCTGGAGTACACGAGGACAGGGGGCCTTCGCTGAAGCTTTCTTT. This gives the protein CAWSTRGQGAFAEAFF.

This clonotype was recorded at least ten times. The chain carries TRBV15 and TRBJ2-2; D gene ambiguous. Germline V gene lookup returns CDR1 LNHNV and CDR2 YYDKDF (reference sequence). The CDR3 is 12 residues long. Trimming stripped 7 bases from V and 1 base from J, with 4 bases between. CDR3 DNA: TGTGCCACCACCGGGAACACCGGGGAGCTGTTTTTT. Amino acids: CATTGNTGELFF.

As to this clonotype: A much larger clone sits a single nucleotide away, making a read error possible. This chain connects TRBV20-1 to TRBJ2-1, with D perhaps TRBD1 or TRBD2 (7 bases each). This CDR3 has 16 residues. The V end was cut by 6 bases, the J end by 0 bases, with 18 bases between. CDR1 and CDR2 (germline): DFQATT, SNEGSKA (reference sequence). CDR3 nucleotides: TGCAGTGCCGCTGACAGGGAGGGAGGCTCCTACAATGAGCAGTTCTTC. It yields the protein CSAADREGGSYNEQFF.

The rearrangement joins TRBV27 to TRBJ1-1; D call uncertain. The CDR3 length is 15 residues. Germline CDR1 reads MNHEY; CDR2 reads SMNVEV (reference sequence). V lost 6 bases and J lost 0, with 14 bases in between. Here the CDR3 DNA reads TGTGCCAGCAGACTACTCGACAATGTGAACACTGAAGCTTTCTTT. It translates to CASRLLDNVNTEAFF.

The chain combines TRBV30 with TRBJ1-1; D is possibly TRBD1 (5 bases). The CDR3 has 10 residues. V dropped 5 bases and J dropped 5 bases, with 6 bases sitting between them. The germline gives CDR1 GTSNPN, CDR2 SVGIG (reference sequence). Here the CDR3 reads CAWGGTEAFF. As DNA, the CDR3 is TGTGCCTGGGGGGGGACTGAAGCTTTCTTT.

The chain has TRBV5-1 and TRBJ2-2; a weak D match, TRBD2 (6 bases). The CDR3 is made up of 14 amino acids. The V and J ends lost 6 bases and 3 bases respectively, with 12 bases between them. The germline V gene encodes CDR1 SGHRS and CDR2 YFSETQ. This CDR3 is CASKGGEYTGELFF. The CDR3, as DNA: TGCGCCAGCAAGGGCGGGGAATACACCGGGGAGCTGTTTTTT.

The rearrangement links TRBV19 to TRBJ2-2; TRBD2 aligns across 9 bases. The germline CDR1 and CDR2 sequences are LNHDA and SQIVND (reference sequence). There are 16 residues in the CDR3. Losses at the gene ends were 3 bases for V and 4 bases for J; bases not matched to a gene: 6. As DNA, the CDR3 is TGTGCCAGTAGTATTGTAGCGGGAGTTTTCACCGGGGAGCTGTTTTTT. The encoded protein is CASSIVAGVFTGELFF.

This clonotype has at least ten counts. The rearrangement joins TRBV5-1 to TRBJ2-2, with 9 bases lining up with TRBD2. The germline V gene encodes CDR1 SGHRS and CDR2 YFSETQ. There are 15 residues in the CDR3. The J segment lost 3 bases and the V segment lost 6 bases, leaving 6 bases of the junction unmatched. The CDR3 coding sequence is TGCGCCAGCAAGACTAGCGGAGTCGACACCGGGGAGCTGTTTTTT. Translating it yields CASKTSGVDTGELFF.

The chain links TRBV11-2 to TRBJ1-2; the D gene is possibly TRBD1 (6 bases). Germline CDR1 SGHAT, CDR2 FQNNGV. V lost 5 bases, J lost 0 bases, and 13 bases lay in between. CDR3 size: 15 residues. CDR3 bases: TGTGCCAGCAGCAACCGGGACAAAGCTAACTATGGCTACACCTTC. It yields the protein CASSNRDKANYGYTF.

This clonotype was seen ten or more times. V gene TRBV6-1 combines with J gene TRBJ2-7, with 9 bases identical to TRBD2. Germline V gene lookup returns CDR1 MNHNS and CDR2 SASEGT. J was trimmed by 0 bases and V by 5 bases; bases with no gene match: 2. The CDR3 length is 14 residues. In DNA form, the CDR3 reads TGTGCCAGCAGTCGACTAGCGGTCTCCTACGAGCAGTACTTC. It translates to CASSRLAVSYEQYF.

Notes on this clonotype: This may stem from a read error, because a much larger clone lies one nucleotide away. This chain connects TRBV12-3 or TRBV12-4 to TRBJ2-1, with D unresolved. V was pared by 4 bases and J by 10 bases, with 11 bases between. This CDR3 has 12 residues. The CDR3 region has the DNA TGTGCCAGCAGTTACTCGGTTGACGAGCAGTTCTTC. Residues: CASSYSVDEQFF.

This chain joins TRBV30 and TRBJ1-2; D gene uncertain. From germline, CDR1 is GTSNPN and CDR2 SVGIG (reference sequence). Trimming removed 2 bases from V and 9 bases from J, with 13 bases in between. The CDR3 sequence is 12 residues long. DNA for the CDR3: TGTGCCTGGAGTCCACGGGAGCGTAGCTACACCTTC. Translation: CAWSPRERSYTF.

This clonotype came up a few times. V is TRBV4-2 and J is TRBJ2-1; D not certain. V was clipped by 1 base and J by 4 bases, with 11 bases between them. The CDR3 consists of 15 residues. Germline loops: CDR1 LGHNA, CDR2 YNFKEQ. CDR3 loop: CASSQGLGPYNEQFF. The CDR3 DNA reads as TGTGCCAGCAGCCAAGGTTTGGGCCCATACAATGAGCAGTTCTTC.

This clonotype was picked up many times. The chain recombines TRBV2 with TRBJ1-5, with D possibly being TRBD1 (5 bases). Deletions cut 6 bases from V and 2 bases from J, with 14 bases between. Germline CDR1 is SNHLY and CDR2 is FYNNEI. CDR3 length: 15 residues. The CDR3 spells CASRRGAGGNQPQHF. The DNA of the CDR3 is TGTGCCAGCAGACGGGGCGCGGGAGGCAATCAGCCCCAGCATTTT.

There are many counts of this clonotype. This rearrangement joins TRBV7-2 to TRBJ2-7, with a weak D call TRBD2 (6 bases). The length of the CDR3 is 14 residues. V lost 3 bases to trimming and J lost 5 bases, with 14 bases between them. CDR1 and CDR2 from the germline V gene are SGHTA and FQGNSA. The CDR3, as DNA: TGTGCCAGCAGCTTTCGCGGGGCTTCCAACGAGCAGTACTTC. Translation gives CASSFRGASNEQYF.

This clonotype came up many times. The chain has TRBV27 and TRBJ2-4; TRBD2 agrees at 7 bases. The trim removed 0 bases at V and 5 bases at J, leaving 10 bases unmatched. The CDR3 length is 17 residues. CDR1 is MNHEY, CDR2 SMNVEV, per germline (reference sequence). In DNA, the CDR3 is TGTGCCAGCAGTTTATCGGGAGGGACGGCGGCAGAAAACATTCAGTACTTC. Translation gives CASSLSGGTAAENIQYF.

V and J are TRBV3-1 and TRBJ1-1; possibly TRBD1 for D (6 bases). Trimming stripped 3 bases from V and 1 base from J, with 15 bases between. CDR1 and CDR2 from the germline V gene are LGHDT and YNNKEL (reference sequence). The CDR3 consists of 16 residues. This chain's CDR3 is CASSQRGVDRNTEAFF. The CDR3 DNA reads TGTGCCAGCAGCCAGAGGGGGGTCGACAGGAACACTGAAGCTTTCTTT.

V usage is TRBV4-2 and J usage is TRBJ2-7; D uncertain. The V end was cut by 2 bases, the J end by 3 bases, with 11 bases between. The CDR3 is made up of 14 amino acids. CDR1 LGHNA and CDR2 YNFKEQ come from the germline V gene. CDR3 protein: CASSQLYPSYEQYF. The CDR3 nucleotides are TGTGCCAGCAGCCAATTATACCCCAGCTACGAGCAGTACTTC.